One and the same sample provided the 20 T cell receptor beta chains below, sequenced in a study of Graves' ophthalmopathy and Graves' hyperthyroidism. The study amplified TCR beta CDR3 regions using RNA transcripts. An opening RT-PCR round employed HTBI primers and preceded a second-round multiplex PCR. TCRdb redid the calling of the multiplex PCR reads with MiXCR, one entry per CDR3 protein. The sample has about 590,000 distinct CDR3 sequences; 35% to 40% are singletons. Input material: peripheral blood or thyroid tissue (not recorded which). The receptors were sampled from an adult man with Graves' hyperthyroidism.

As for this clonotype: This could be a read error, since a much larger clone is one nucleotide away. This chain connects TRBV5-1 to TRBJ1-5; 7 positions match TRBD1. Per the germline V gene, CDR1 is SGHRS and CDR2 is YFSETQ. V was pared by 4 bases and J by 9 bases, with 10 bases of the junction left unmatched. The CDR3 consists of 14 residues. The CDR3 region is CASSIGQAGRPQHF. The CDR3 nucleotides read TGCGCCAGCAGCATAGGACAGGCGGGGCGGCCCCAGCATTTT.

This clonotype occurred many times. This chain connects TRBV2 to TRBJ1-1, with D tentatively TRBD1 (6 bases). Germline values: CDR1 SNHLY, CDR2 FYNNEI. V was clipped by 5 bases and J by 8 bases, with 15 bases between them. This CDR3 is built from 13 residues. The CDR3 coding sequence is TGTGCCAGCAGTACAGGGATAGGTATCGAAGCTTTCTTT. This sequence encodes CASSTGIGIEAFF.

J is TRBJ2-5 and V is TRBV11-1; possible D gene TRBD2, 5 bases. Germline V CDR1 and CDR2: SGHAT, FQDESV (reference sequence). V was clipped by 5 bases and J by 13 bases, with 20 bases between them. This CDR3 has 13 amino acids. The CDR3 loop is CASSRTATGELYF. The CDR3 nucleotides are TGTGCCAGCAGCCGGACTGCAACCGGGGAGCTGTACTTC.

V and J are TRBV12-3 or TRBV12-4 and TRBJ2-5; 11 bases fit TRBD1. Unmatched junction bases numbered 8, after V lost 0 bases and J lost 2 bases. CDR3 size: 18 residues. CDR3 DNA sequence: TGTGCCAGCAGTTTAGCGGGACAGGGGGGACTAGATCAAGAGACCCAGTACTTC. It yields the protein CASSLAGQGGLDQETQYF.

In its sample, this clonotype was seen many times. The chain couples TRBV6-5 to TRBJ1-2, with D perhaps TRBD1 (5 bases). Germline-derived CDR1 and CDR2 are MNHEY and SVGAGI. The CDR3 totals 13 residues. V was cut by 6 bases and J by 7 bases, with 15 bases left in between. The CDR3 DNA reads as TGTGCCAGCAGCGCAGGGATCCGGGGTGGCTACACCTTC. Amino acids: CASSAGIRGGYTF.

V is TRBV20-1 and J is TRBJ1-2, with 11 nucleotides matching TRBD1. There are 12 residues in the CDR3. Germline CDR1 DFQATT, CDR2 SNEGSKA (reference sequence). Losses at the gene ends were 6 bases for V and 10 bases for J; bases not matched to a gene: 7. Here the CDR3 DNA reads TGCAGTGCCACCGGGACAGGGGGGGACTACACCTTC. Translation: CSATGTGGDYTF.

Worth noting for this clonotype: The germline gene is not matched at one end of the junction; a read error may be the cause. The V call is TRBV23-1, the J call TRBJ2-3; D may be TRBD2 (5 bases). TRBV23-1 is an ORF, with its function uncertain. The CDR3 extends over 15 amino acids. The CDR3 protein is CASSQLVPRTDTQYF. DNA for the CDR3: TGTGCCAGCAGTCAACTAGTTCCGCGCACAGATACGCAGTATTTT.

The sample holds many counts of this clonotype. The V call is TRBV4-1, the J call TRBJ2-7, with 11 bases lining up with TRBD1. Germline CDR1 and CDR2: MGHRA and YSYEKL. The V gene end was trimmed by 5 bases and the J gene end by 3 bases; junction bases not matched to a gene: 15. The CDR3 has 18 amino acids. CDR3 DNA sequence: TGCGCCAGCAGCGCGTTACACGACCCCGGGACAGGGGGCTACGAGCAGTACTTC. It yields the protein CASSALHDPGTGGYEQYF.

This clonotype was counted between two and nine times. The genes are TRBV24-1 and TRBJ2-5; possible D gene TRBD1, 6 bases. V was shortened by 4 bases and J by 1 base, with 12 bases between the two germline ends. CDR3 length: 15 amino acids. Looked up from germline, CDR1 is KGHDR and CDR2 is SFDVKD. Here the CDR3 DNA reads TGTGCCACCAGTGAGGCCGGGACACCCCAAGAGACCCAGTACTTC. This gives the protein CATSEAGTPQETQYF.

This chain links TRBV20-1 with TRBJ1-1, with no clear D. Germline assignment: CDR1 DFQATT and CDR2 SNEGSKA (reference sequence). The CDR3 is 13 amino acids. V lost 5 bases and J lost 14, with 24 bases in between. The CDR3, as DNA: TGCAGTGCTCACCGCGGGTCCTACAATGAGCAGTTCTTT. Its translation: CSAHRGSYNEQFF.

About this clonotype: This is likely a read error, given that the CDR3 carries no conserved phenylalanine or tryptophan at its end. No DNA is shown, since the ends of the CDR3 on it are uncertain; the CDR3 is the one TCRdb lists. CDR3: CASSPPDL. J is TRBJ2-5 and V is TRBV7-3. Germline CDR1 is SGHTA and CDR2 is FQGTGA. A total of 8 residues make up the CDR3, ends included.

V and J are TRBV15 and TRBJ2-5; D unclear. This CDR3 comprises 12 residues. V lost 0 bases, J lost 7 bases, and 6 bases lay in between. From germline, CDR1 is LNHNV and CDR2 YYDKDF (reference sequence). CDR3 in amino acids: CATSRDWGTQYF. The CDR3 coding sequence is TGTGCCACCAGCAGAGATTGGGGGACCCAGTACTTC.

This clonotype was found many times. The chain couples TRBV19 to TRBJ1-5; D gene uncertain. This CDR3 has 13 residues. Deletions cut 7 bases from V and 5 bases from J, with 12 bases between. Germline CDR1 and CDR2: LNHDA and SQIVND (reference sequence). The CDR3 DNA is TGTGCCAGTAAGGCGATAGGGCATCAGCCCCAGCATTTT. Protein: CASKAIGHQPQHF.

In this sample, this clonotype turned up many times. This rearrangement joins TRBV20-1 to TRBJ2-5; TRBD2 agrees at 9 bases. Germline V gene lookup returns CDR1 DFQATT and CDR2 SNEGSKA (reference sequence). This CDR3 has 15 residues. V lost 0 bases to trimming and J lost 4 bases; unmatched junction nucleotides: 6. The CDR3 nucleotides read TGCAGTGCTAGAGATCCGGCGGGAGGGGGAGAGACCCAGTACTTC. Translation: CSARDPAGGGETQYF.

This clonotype was picked up many times. The chain employs TRBV7-9 and TRBJ2-5; 7 bases map to TRBD1. The ends lost 5 bases at V and 2 bases at J; junction bases unmatched: 8. The CDR3 has 15 amino acids. Germline V gene data show CDR1 as SEHNR and CDR2 as FQNEAQ (reference sequence). The CDR3 DNA follows: TGTGCCAGCAGCCACGGGACAGTGGGTCAAGAGACCCAGTACTTC. Residues: CASSHGTVGQETQYF. The full variable domain, completed using reference TRBV7-9 and TRBJ2-5, is DTGVSQNPRHKITKRGQNVTFRCDPISEHNRLYWYRQTLGQGPEFLTYFQNEAQLEKSRLLSDRFSAERPKGSFSTLEIQRTEQGDSAMYLCASSHGTVGQETQYFGPGTRLLVL.

V and J are TRBV25-1 and TRBJ2-1; 8 bases fit TRBD2. The CDR3 extends over 16 amino acids. Germline V CDR1 and CDR2: MGHDK, SYGVNS. The trim removed 6 bases at V and 1 base at J, leaving 8 bases unmatched. The CDR3 DNA is TGTGCCAGCAGCTCTCTAAGCGGGAGATCCTACAATGAGCAGTTCTTC. Translated: CASSSLSGRSYNEQFF.

In this sample, this clonotype turned up many times. The chain carries TRBV24-1 and TRBJ1-2, with D unclear. This CDR3 spans 11 amino acids. With 5 bases removed from V and 8 bases from J, the gap between germline ends came to 8 bases. Germline V gene sequence: CDR1 KGHDR, CDR2 SFDVKD. CDR3 in amino acids: CATSGGYGYTF. In DNA form, the CDR3 reads TGTGCCACCAGTGGAGGGTACGGCTACACCTTC.

This clonotype was counted ten times or more. This chain links TRBV9 with TRBJ1-6; no definite D call. V lost 0 bases, J lost 9 bases, and 13 bases lay in between. Germline CDR1 reads SGDLS; CDR2 reads YYNGEE. The CDR3 consists of 15 residues. The CDR3 DNA reads TGTGCCAGCAGCGTAGAAGGAAACCGGGGTTCACCCCTCCACTTT. Amino acid sequence: CASSVEGNRGSPLHF.

The chain joins TRBV29-1 to TRBJ2-5; D is possibly TRBD1 (5 bases). CDR1 and CDR2 from the germline V gene are SQVTM and ANQGSEA. This CDR3 region has 12 residues. V shed 3 bases and J shed 3 bases, with 8 bases lying between them. Here the CDR3 reads CSVDRAEETQYF. CDR3 in DNA: TGCAGCGTTGACAGGGCAGAAGAGACCCAGTACTTC.

This clonotype was seen repeatedly, ten times or more. This chain joins TRBV7-3 and TRBJ2-2, with a tentative D call TRBD1 (6 bases). This CDR3 contains 15 residues. Germline V gene sequence: CDR1 SGHTA, CDR2 FQGTGA. The V gene lost 2 bases and the J gene lost 7 bases, with 14 bases spanning the gap. The CDR3 loop is CASSLFPGTSGELFF. In DNA, the CDR3 is TGTGCCAGCAGCTTATTCCCAGGGACAAGCGGGGAGCTGTTTTTT.